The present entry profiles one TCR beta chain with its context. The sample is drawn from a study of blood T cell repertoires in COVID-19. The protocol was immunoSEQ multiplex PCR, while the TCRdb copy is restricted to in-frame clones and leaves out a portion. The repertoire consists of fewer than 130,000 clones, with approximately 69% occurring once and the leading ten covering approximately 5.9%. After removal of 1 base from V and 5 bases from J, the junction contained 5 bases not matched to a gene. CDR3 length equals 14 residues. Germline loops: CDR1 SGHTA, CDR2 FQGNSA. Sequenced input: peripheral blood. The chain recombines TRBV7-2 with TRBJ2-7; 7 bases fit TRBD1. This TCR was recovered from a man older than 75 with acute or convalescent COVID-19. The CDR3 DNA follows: TGTGCCAGCAGCTTAGAGACAGGGCCCCACGAGCAGTACTTC. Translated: CASSLETGPHEQYF.